The 24 T cell receptor beta chains below were found in one sample sequenced in a study of blood T cell repertoires in COVID-19. Clones were read by immunoSEQ multiplex PCR, and TCRdb kept only the in-frame ones, dropping some. The sample carries 100,000 to 150,000 clones, around 82% recorded once. The sequenced sample consisted of peripheral blood. These receptors came from an elderly man with active or convalescent COVID-19.

The V call is TRBV2, the J call TRBJ1-2; D uncertain. The germline CDR1 and CDR2 sequences are SNHLY and FYNNEI. This CDR3 has 11 amino acids. V lost 4 bases and J 8 bases, leaving 8 bases between the germline ends. CDR3 sequence (DNA): TGTGCCAGCAGTGCCAGGATAGGCTACACCTTC. Protein sequence: CASSARIGYTF.

V and J are TRBV25-1 and TRBJ2-7; a possible D gene is TRBD2 (5 bases). Trimming took 3 bases from V and 9 from J, leaving 12 bases between them. This CDR3 region has 12 residues. Germline loops: CDR1 MGHDK, CDR2 SYGVNS. The CDR3 spells CASSDGYRGQYF. The CDR3 nucleotides are TGTGCCAGCAGTGACGGCTACCGGGGGCAGTACTTC.

The rearrangement joins TRBV2 to TRBJ1-4, with D possibly being TRBD1 (5 bases). Germline CDR1 SNHLY, CDR2 FYNNEI. With 10 bases removed from V and 8 bases from J, the gap between germline ends came to 17 bases. The CDR3 is 13 amino acids. Here the CDR3 reads CATRDGSGEKLFF. CDR3 in DNA: TGTGCCACGAGAGACGGCTCAGGGGAAAAACTGTTTTTT.

The V gene is TRBV10-3, the J gene TRBJ2-2; 10 bases match TRBD1. J gave up 7 bases and V 10 bases, and 9 bases lay outside the gene matches. The CDR3 runs 14 residues. Germline V gives CDR1 ENHRY, CDR2 SYGVKD. CDR3 coding DNA: TGTGCCACCGGTACGGGACAGGGGATCGGGGAGCTGTTTTTT. Residues: CATGTGQGIGELFF.

The gene calls are TRBV12-3 or TRBV12-4 and TRBJ1-5; tentatively, D is TRBD1 (5 bases). The CDR3 spans 12 residues. Trimming removed 9 bases at V and 3 bases at J, with 9 bases between. Here the CDR3 reads CASGAPNQPQHF. For the CDR3, the DNA is TGTGCCAGTGGGGCCCCCAATCAGCCCCAGCATTTT.

The rearrangement links TRBV27 to TRBJ1-2; no reliable D call. The V end lost 8 bases, the J end lost 3 bases, and 16 bases lay between the germline ends. The CDR3 extends over 14 amino acids. Germline CDR1 is MNHEY and CDR2 is SMNVEV (reference sequence). The CDR3, as DNA: TGTGCCAGCCCCGCGGGAGGGATCGACTATGGCTACACCTTC. This encodes CASPAGGIDYGYTF.

This chain joins TRBV7-2 and TRBJ2-3; TRBD1 is a possible D gene (6 bases). Trimming shortened V by 2 bases and J by 0 bases, and 12 bases separated the two germline ends. Germline V gene sequence: CDR1 SGHTA, CDR2 FQGNSA. CDR3 size: 16 residues. This CDR3 reads CASSLWQGLSTDTQYF. The CDR3 coding sequence is TGTGCCAGCAGCTTATGGCAGGGGCTTAGCACAGATACGCAGTATTTT.

This clone was detected once. The chain uses TRBV3-1 (or the pseudogene TRBV3-2) and TRBJ1-3; maybe TRBD1 (6 bases). Germline lookup yields CDR1 LGHDT and CDR2 YNNKEL (reference sequence). Trimming left V 4 bases short and J 1 base short, with 14 bases between. CDR3 length: 16 residues. CDR3 protein: CASSPDDRRSGNTIYF. The CDR3 region has the DNA TGTGCCAGCAGCCCGGACGACAGGAGATCTGGAAACACCATATATTTT.

The rearrangement joins TRBV20-1 to TRBJ1-2, with D unclear. Trimming cost V 3 bases and J 0 bases, with 8 bases left between them. The CDR3 length is 13 residues. The germline CDR1 and CDR2 sequences are DFQATT and SNEGSKA (reference sequence). The CDR3 DNA follows: TGCAGTGCTAGTGCACAGACTAACTATGGCTACACCTTC. Its protein is CSASAQTNYGYTF.

V gene TRBV5-1 combines with J gene TRBJ2-5; 11 bases are a match to TRBD2. The V gene's germline CDR1 is SGHRS and CDR2 YFSETQ. CDR3 size: 15 residues. V lost 0 bases, J lost 5 bases, and 3 bases stayed unmatched. The CDR3: CASSLAPSGGETQYF. In nucleotides, the CDR3 is TGCGCCAGCAGCTTGGCGCCTAGCGGGGGGGAGACCCAGTACTTC.

The chain has TRBV9 and TRBJ2-5, with 7 bases identical to TRBD2. Germline loops: CDR1 SGDLS, CDR2 YYNGEE. V dropped 3 bases and J dropped 5; count of bases not matched to a gene: 19. The CDR3 runs to 18 residues. The CDR3 DNA reads TGTGCCAGCAGCGCCCCTCACGGTGGAGCGGGGTATGGGGAGACCCAGTACTTC. Translating gives CASSAPHGGAGYGETQYF.

V gene TRBV28 combines with J gene TRBJ1-2, with a possible D match to TRBD1 (6 bases). The CDR3 consists of 15 residues. Trimming took 2 bases from V and 4 from J, leaving 14 bases between them. From germline, CDR1 is MDHEN and CDR2 SYDVKM. The CDR3 loop reads CASSLTGGLGYGYTF. CDR3 DNA: TGTGCCAGCAGTTTAACCGGGGGGCTGGGCTATGGCTACACCTTC.

The chain uses TRBV7-2 and TRBJ1-6, with D hard to call. V lost 5 bases and J lost 0, with 11 bases in between. The CDR3 contains 16 residues. In germline, CDR1 is SGHTA, CDR2 FQGNSA. CDR3 nucleotide sequence: TGTGCCAGCAGCGCGTCTCTGAGCTCCTATAATTCACCCCTCCACTTT. Protein product: CASSASLSSYNSPLHF.

This chain uses TRBV11-2 with TRBJ2-3, with 9 bases identical to TRBD2. The CDR3 spans 14 residues. Per the germline V gene, CDR1 is SGHAT and CDR2 is FQNNGV. The ends lost 4 bases at V and 4 bases at J; junction bases unmatched: 3. CDR3 in amino acids: CASSSGLAADTQYF. The CDR3 DNA reads as TGTGCCAGCAGCTCGGGACTAGCTGCAGATACGCAGTATTTT.

This chain uses TRBV5-4 with TRBJ2-5, with a weak D call TRBD2 (5 bases). Germline V gene sequence: CDR1 SGHNT, CDR2 YYREEE (reference sequence). The V gene lost 0 bases and the J gene lost 3 bases, with 6 bases spanning the gap. The CDR3 covers 13 residues. CDR3 sequence (DNA): TGTGCCAGCAGCTTGGGGGGAGAAGAGACCCAGTACTTC. It specifies CASSLGGEETQYF.

This clone was seen only once. The chain recombines TRBV4-1 with TRBJ2-5; D is perhaps TRBD2 (6 bases). V lost 5 bases to trimming and J lost 4 bases, with 11 bases between them. The CDR3 is 13 residues long. The germline V gene encodes CDR1 MGHRA and CDR2 YSYEKL. CDR3 region: CASSLGLLETQYF. Here the CDR3 DNA reads TGCGCCAGCAGCTTAGGACTACTAGAGACCCAGTACTTC.

The V gene is TRBV6-2 or TRBV6-3, the J gene TRBJ1-5; D is possibly TRBD1 (5 bases). The V gene's germline CDR1 is MNHEY and CDR2 SVGEGT. The V gene lost 6 bases and the J gene lost 1 base, with 16 bases spanning the gap. CDR3 size: 16 residues. The CDR3 loop is CASSPPGDGSNQPQHF. CDR3 DNA sequence: TGTGCCAGCAGCCCTCCGGGGGATGGGAGCAATCAGCCCCAGCATTTT.

The chain employs TRBV19 and TRBJ1-6; possibly TRBD1 for D (6 bases). The CDR3 is 16 residues long. Germline CDR1 and CDR2: LNHDA and SQIVND (reference sequence). Between the trimmed V and J ends, which lost 5 bases and 6 bases, there was a span of 17 bases. CDR3 DNA: TGTGCCAGTAGTCGCACCTCGGACAGAATTAATTCACCCCTCCACTTT. It translates to CASSRTSDRINSPLHF.

The V and J genes are TRBV29-1 and TRBJ1-3; D is ambiguous. Trimming pared 2 bases from V and 8 bases from J, leaving 10 bases between. Germline V gives CDR1 SQVTM, CDR2 ANQGSEA. CDR3 length equals 12 residues. The CDR3 protein is CSVERTPDTIYF. The CDR3 DNA sequence: TGCAGCGTTGAACGGACTCCTGACACCATATATTTT.

This clone is a singleton in its sample. The rearrangement joins TRBV6-5 to TRBJ2-2; TRBD2 might be the D (5 bases). The CDR3 consists of 14 residues. Germline loops: CDR1 MNHEY, CDR2 SVGAGI. Trimming removed 7 bases from V and 4 bases from J, with 13 bases in between. CDR3 loop: CASTTRSPTGELFF. The CDR3 nucleotides read TGTGCCAGCACTACTAGGAGCCCCACCGGGGAGCTGTTTTTT.

This sequence joins TRBV28 and TRBJ2-2; weak D call: TRBD2 (5 bases). Germline V gene data show CDR1 as MDHEN and CDR2 as SYDVKM. Trimming cost V 7 bases and J 4 bases, with 13 bases left between them. The CDR3 contains 14 residues. The DNA for the CDR3 is TGTGCCAGCACCCCGGCAGGACTCACCGGGGAGCTGTTTTTT. Translating it yields CASTPAGLTGELFF.

J is TRBJ2-5 and V is TRBV9; D not certain. The CDR3 runs to 13 residues. The V and J ends lost 2 bases and 4 bases respectively, with 9 bases between them. Looked up from germline, CDR1 is SGDLS and CDR2 is YYNGEE. The CDR3 DNA reads as TGTGCCAGCAGCGTTTCTGGAGCAGAGACCCAGTACTTC. This translates into CASSVSGAETQYF.

The rearrangement joins TRBV19 to TRBJ1-6; 10 bases line up with TRBD1. The V gene end was trimmed by 6 bases and the J gene end by 9 bases; junction bases not matched to a gene: 5. Germline V gene sequence: CDR1 LNHDA, CDR2 SQIVND (reference sequence). The CDR3 totals 14 residues. The CDR3 DNA reads as TGTGCCAGTAGCACGGACAGGGGGACTTCACCCCTCCACTTT. It codes for CASSTDRGTSPLHF.

The chain combines TRBV27 with TRBJ2-7; 16 nucleotides line up with TRBD2. Germline V gene lookup returns CDR1 MNHEY and CDR2 SMNVEV (reference sequence). This CDR3 region has 17 residues. V lost 3 bases, J lost 5 bases, and 7 bases stayed unmatched. The CDR3 region is CASSLGPGLAGGDEQYF. Written as DNA, the CDR3 is TGTGCCAGCAGTTTGGGTCCGGGACTAGCGGGGGGGGACGAGCAGTACTTC.